Listed below are T cell receptor beta chains from one sample, sequenced in a study of blood T cell repertoires in COVID-19. The protocol was immunoSEQ multiplex PCR, while the TCRdb copy is restricted to in-frame clones and leaves out a portion. The table shows 300,000 to 400,000 clones, with more than 75% occurring only once. The sample was peripheral blood. The receptor set was obtained from a woman aged 50 to 60 with COVID-19, enrolled during active disease. CDR3s include the opening cysteine and the closing phenylalanine or tryptophan. The order of the fields is V gene, J gene, D gene, CDR3 length, CDR3 DNA, CDR3 protein. D genes are given only for firm matches.

TRBV27	TRBJ2-7	TRBD2	17	TGTGCCAGCAGTTTACTCGTTCGCGGGAGAAATCCCTACGAGCAGTACTTC	CASSLLVRGRNPYEQYF
TRBV6-5	TRBJ2-3	TRBD2	13	TGTGCCAGCCGGGAGGTAGCGAGAGATACGCAGTATTTT	CASREVARDTQYF
TRBV27	TRBJ2-7	-	14	TGTGCCAGCAGTTCGGGCTACCTGGGGCACGAGCAGTACTTC	CASSSGYLGHEQYF
TRBV7-2	TRBJ1-1	-	13	TGTGCCAGCAGCGCACACATGAACACTGAAGCTTTCTTT	CASSAHMNTEAFF
TRBV20-1	TRBJ2-2	-	11	TGCAGTGCTAGAGACAGGGATCGGCTGTTTTTT	CSARDRDRLFF
TRBV19	TRBJ2-1	TRBD2	14	TGTGCCTCTAAAAGGGAGGGGTCCTACAATGAGCAGTTCTTC	CASKREGSYNEQFF
TRBV12-3/TRBV12-4	TRBJ2-1	-	13	TGTGCCAGCAGTTTGGAAGGGAGGAATGAGCAGTTCTTC	CASSLEGRNEQFF
TRBV6-1	TRBJ1-2	-	13	TGTGCCAGCGGCCTTTCGGGGGGCTATGGCTACACCTTC	CASGLSGGYGYTF
TRBV2	TRBJ2-1	TRBD2	15	TGTGCCAGCAGTCCCGAGCGGGAGTGGTTAAATGAGCAGTTCTTC	CASSPEREWLNEQFF
TRBV10-3	TRBJ2-5	TRBD2	15	TGTGCCACCAGATTTCGGGGGGGGGACCAAGAGACCCAGTACTTC	CATRFRGGDQETQYF
TRBV27	TRBJ2-1	-	14	TGTGCCAGCAGTTTTGATCGTACTTACAATGAGCAGTTCTTC	CASSFDRTYNEQFF
TRBV19	TRBJ1-1	-	14	TGTGCCAGTAGTATTGAACAGAGGAACACTGAAGCTTTCTTT	CASSIEQRNTEAFF
TRBV6-2/TRBV6-3	TRBJ2-6	-	18	TGTGCCAGCAGTTACTCGATGTCGAGCCTGTCTGGGGCCAACGTCCTGACTTTC	CASSYSMSSLSGANVLTF